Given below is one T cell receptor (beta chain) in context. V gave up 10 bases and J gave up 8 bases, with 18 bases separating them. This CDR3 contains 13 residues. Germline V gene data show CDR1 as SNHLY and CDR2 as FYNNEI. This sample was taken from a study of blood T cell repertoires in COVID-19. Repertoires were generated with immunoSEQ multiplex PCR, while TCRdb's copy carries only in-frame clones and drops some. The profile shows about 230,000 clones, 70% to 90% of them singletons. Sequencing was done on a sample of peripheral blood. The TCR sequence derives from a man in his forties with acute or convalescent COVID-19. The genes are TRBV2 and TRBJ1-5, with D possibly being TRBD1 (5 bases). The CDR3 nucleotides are TGTGCCACACGCGGGAACACCAGGGAGCCCCAGCATTTT. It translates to CATRGNTREPQHF.